The T cell receptor beta chain described here comes from a study of blood T cells in healthy people across ages. Primed by a sample-barcoded 5' primer and a J-beta primer mix, a second PCR proceeded for about 7 to 12 cycles. Every cDNA was tagged by a template-switch adaptor with 12 random nucleotides. TCRdb reprocessed the 5' RACE reads via MiXCR and lists one record per CDR3 protein. The sample includes 650,000 to 1,000,000 distinct CDR3 sequences, 35% to 40% of them seen just once. The J segment lost 4 bases and the V segment lost 8 bases, leaving 13 bases of the junction unmatched. This CDR3 contains 15 residues. Germline V CDR1 and CDR2: LNHNV, YYDKDF (reference sequence). Investigators took 8 to 10 milliliters of peripheral blood from every donor.

Sequencing used blood. The receptor's source is a man in his late teens or twenties in good health. The chain couples TRBV15 to TRBJ2-5; 7 bases align to TRBD2. CDR3 protein: CATGLTSDGAETQYF. CDR3 in DNA: TGTGCCACCGGTCTCACTAGCGATGGGGCAGAGACCCAGTACTTC. Combining the CDR3 with reference TRBV15 and TRBJ2-5 gives the whole variable domain DAMVIQNPRYQVTQFGKPVTLSCSQTLNHNVMYWYQQKSSQAPKLLFHYYDKDFNNEADTPDNFQSRRPNTSFCFLDIRSPGLGDTAMYLCATGLTSDGAETQYFGPGTRLLVL.